The rows below give T cell receptor beta chains drawn from one sample of a study of circulating and synovial CD4+ cells in juvenile arthritis. Clones were read by immunoSEQ multiplex PCR, and TCRdb kept only the in-frame ones, dropping some. Of about 32,000 clones listed, around 95% are singletons. The specimen was CD4+ T cells from blood. The origin of the receptors is a human donor with juvenile idiopathic arthritis. CDR3s include the opening cysteine and the closing phenylalanine or tryptophan. A D gene is named only where the DNA matches it firmly. Where a row states a size, it is once, few, many or the class of an expanded clone; other rows omit it.

J: TRBJ1-3
V: TRBV7-8
size: NA
D: NA
CDR3: CASSKQVEVSGNTIYF
DNA: TGTGCCAGCAGCAAGCAGGTGGAGGTCTCTGGAAACACCATATATTTT

J: TRBJ2-3
V: TRBV5-1
size: NA
D: TRBD2
CDR3: CASSNGLAGGEAYTDTQYF
DNA: TGCGCCAGCAGCAATGGACTAGCGGGAGGGGAGGCTTACACAGATACGCAGTATTTT

J: TRBJ1-5
V: TRBV19
size: NA
D: NA
CDR3: CASSMGQRPQHF
DNA: TGTGCCAGTAGTATGGGCCAACGGCCCCAGCATTTT

J: TRBJ2-7
V: TRBV4-1
size: once
D: NA
CDR3: CASSQSQAPSYEQYF
DNA: TGCGCCAGCAGCCAATCCCAGGCCCCATCCTACGAGCAGTACTTC

J: TRBJ1-2
V: TRBV9
size: NA
D: TRBD1
CDR3: CASSVTPGTGAGYTF
DNA: TGTGCCAGCAGCGTAACCCCTGGGACAGGGGCTGGCTACACCTTC

J: TRBJ1-2
V: TRBV7-3
size: once
D: TRBD1
CDR3: CASSLYRGQGYTF
DNA: TGTGCCAGCAGCCTTTACAGGGGGCAAGGCTACACCTTC

J: TRBJ2-3
V: TRBV6-5
size: NA
D: TRBD1
CDR3: CASKTGVITDTQYF
DNA: TGTGCCAGCAAGACAGGGGTGATCACAGATACGCAGTATTTT

J: TRBJ2-1
V: TRBV5-1
size: once
D: NA
CDR3: CASSLVPYNEQFF
DNA: TGCGCCAGCAGCTTGGTCCCTTACAATGAGCAGTTCTTC

J: TRBJ1-4
V: TRBV5-1
size: NA
D: TRBD1
CDR3: CASSLTGVETNEKLFF
DNA: TGCGCCAGCAGCTTGACAGGGGTGGAGACTAATGAAAAACTGTTTTTT

J: TRBJ1-2
V: TRBV6-5
size: NA
D: NA
CDR3: CASRFDNVHTF
DNA: TGTGCCAGCAGATTTGACAATGTCCACACCTTC

J: TRBJ2-7
V: TRBV28
size: NA
D: TRBD2
CDR3: CASSSPPLAASSYEQYF
DNA: TGTGCCAGCAGTTCCCCTCCACTAGCGGCCAGCTCCTACGAGCAGTACTTC

J: TRBJ2-3
V: TRBV6-1
size: NA
D: TRBD2
CDR3: CAGRLAGATDTQYF
DNA: TGTGCCGGGAGACTAGCGGGAGCCACAGATACGCAGTATTTT

J: TRBJ2-1
V: TRBV10-3
size: NA
D: TRBD2
CDR3: CAINNLAGGYNEQFF
DNA: TGTGCCATCAATAACCTAGCGGGAGGCTACAATGAGCAGTTCTTC

J: TRBJ2-7
V: TRBV19
size: NA
D: NA
CDR3: CASSANQGLAYEQYF
DNA: TGTGCCAGTAGTGCAAATCAGGGCCTTGCCTACGAGCAGTACTTC

J: TRBJ2-7
V: TRBV27
size: NA
D: TRBD2
CDR3: CASSSSGRGGYEQYF
DNA: TGTGCCAGCAGTTCTAGCGGGAGAGGCGGGTACGAGCAGTACTTC

J: TRBJ2-2
V: TRBV18
size: NA
D: NA
CDR3: CASSIIQTNTGELFF
DNA: TGTGCCAGCTCAATTATACAGACGAACACCGGGGAGCTGTTTTTT

J: TRBJ1-1
V: TRBV11-3
size: NA
D: NA
CDR3: CASSLAGAEAFF
DNA: TGTGCCAGCAGCTTAGCGGGGGCTGAAGCTTTCTTT

J: TRBJ1-1
V: TRBV7-8
size: NA
D: NA
CDR3: CASSFQATNTEAFF
DNA: TGTGCCAGCAGCTTCCAGGCTACAAACACTGAAGCTTTCTTT

J: TRBJ2-2
V: TRBV10-1
size: NA
D: TRBD2
CDR3: CASSAVLAGGGNTGELFF
DNA: TGCGCCAGCAGCGCGGTACTAGCGGGAGGGGGAAACACCGGGGAGCTGTTTTTT

J: TRBJ1-1
V: TRBV28
size: NA
D: NA
CDR3: CASSPPAITGQAFF
DNA: TGTGCCAGCAGCCCCCCCGCGATCACAGGGCAAGCTTTCTTT